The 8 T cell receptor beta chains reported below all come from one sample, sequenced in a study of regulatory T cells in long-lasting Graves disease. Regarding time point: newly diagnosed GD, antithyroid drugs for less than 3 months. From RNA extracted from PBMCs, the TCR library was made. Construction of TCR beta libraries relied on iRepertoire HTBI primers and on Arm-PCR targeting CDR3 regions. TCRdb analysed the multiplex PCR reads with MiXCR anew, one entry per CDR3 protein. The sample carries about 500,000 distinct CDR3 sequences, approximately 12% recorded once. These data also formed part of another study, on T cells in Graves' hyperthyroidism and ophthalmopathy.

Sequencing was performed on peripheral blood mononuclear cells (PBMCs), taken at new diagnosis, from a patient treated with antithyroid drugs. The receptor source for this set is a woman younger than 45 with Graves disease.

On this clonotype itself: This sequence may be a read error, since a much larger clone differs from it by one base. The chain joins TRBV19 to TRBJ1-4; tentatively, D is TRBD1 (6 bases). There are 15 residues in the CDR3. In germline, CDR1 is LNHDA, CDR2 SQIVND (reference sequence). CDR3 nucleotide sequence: TGTGCCAGTAGTAGCCACAGGGCGGAGGATGAAAAACTGCTTTTT. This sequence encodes CASSSHRAEDEKLLF.

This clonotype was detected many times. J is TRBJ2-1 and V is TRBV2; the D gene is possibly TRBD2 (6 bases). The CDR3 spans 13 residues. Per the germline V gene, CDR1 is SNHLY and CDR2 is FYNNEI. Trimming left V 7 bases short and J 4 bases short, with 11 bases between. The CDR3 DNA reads TGTGCCAGCAAGAAGCGGGCGTACAATGAGCAGTTCTTC. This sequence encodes CASKKRAYNEQFF.

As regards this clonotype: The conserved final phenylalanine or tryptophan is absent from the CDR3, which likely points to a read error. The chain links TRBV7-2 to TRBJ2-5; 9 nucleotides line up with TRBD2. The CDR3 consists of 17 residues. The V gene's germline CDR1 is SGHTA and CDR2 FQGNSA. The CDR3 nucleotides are TGTGCCAGCAGCTTATGGGCGGCGGGAGGGAATCAAGAGGCCCAGTACCTC. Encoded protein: CASSLWAAGGNQEAQYL.

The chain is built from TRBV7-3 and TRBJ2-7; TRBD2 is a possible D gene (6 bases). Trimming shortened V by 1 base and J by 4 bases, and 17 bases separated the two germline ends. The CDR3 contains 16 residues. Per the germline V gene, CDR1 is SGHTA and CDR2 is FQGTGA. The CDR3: CASSLSGGGDGYEQYF. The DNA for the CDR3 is TGTGCCAGCAGCTTAAGTGGAGGAGGGGATGGTTACGAGCAGTACTTC.

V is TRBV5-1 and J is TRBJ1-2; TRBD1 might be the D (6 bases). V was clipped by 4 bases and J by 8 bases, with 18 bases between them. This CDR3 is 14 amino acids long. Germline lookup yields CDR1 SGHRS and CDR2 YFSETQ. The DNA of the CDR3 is TGCGCCAGCAGCGCCCGAACTACAGGGCCCGGCTACACCTTC. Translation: CASSARTTGPGYTF.

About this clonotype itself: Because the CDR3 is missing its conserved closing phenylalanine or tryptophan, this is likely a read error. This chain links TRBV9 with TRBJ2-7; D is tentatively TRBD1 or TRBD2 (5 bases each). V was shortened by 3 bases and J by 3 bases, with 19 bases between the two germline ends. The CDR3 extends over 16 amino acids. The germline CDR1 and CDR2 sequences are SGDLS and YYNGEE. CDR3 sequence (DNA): TGTGCCAGCAGCGCGGGCCCCGGGACGGCGGGCTACGAGCAGTACTCC. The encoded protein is CASSAGPGTAGYEQYS.

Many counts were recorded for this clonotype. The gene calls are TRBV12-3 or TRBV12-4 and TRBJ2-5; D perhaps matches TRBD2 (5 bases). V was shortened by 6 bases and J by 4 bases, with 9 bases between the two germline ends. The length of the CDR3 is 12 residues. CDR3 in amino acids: CASSWAGETQYF. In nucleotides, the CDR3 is TGTGCCAGCAGCTGGGCGGGAGAGACCCAGTACTTC.

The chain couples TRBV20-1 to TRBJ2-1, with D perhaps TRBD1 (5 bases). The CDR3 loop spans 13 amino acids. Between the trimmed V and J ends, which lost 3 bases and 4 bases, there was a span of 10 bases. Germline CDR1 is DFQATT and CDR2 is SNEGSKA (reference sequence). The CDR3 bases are TGCAGTGCTAGCCCCAGGGCATACAATGAGCAGTTCTTC. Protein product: CSASPRAYNEQFF.